These T cell receptor beta chains were read from a single sample in a study of radiotherapy plus CTLA-4 blockade in lung cancer. Produced via immunoSEQ multiplex PCR; TCRdb's table is partial and in-frame only. Among 55,000 to 80,000 clones listed, 80% to 90% were seen once. The starting material was peripheral blood, obtained from a patient treated with radiotherapy plus ipilimumab. Source of these receptors: a human donor with non-small cell lung cancer that progressed on radiotherapy plus ipilimumab. The CDR3 runs from the conserved cysteine through the conserved F or W. Fields, in order: V gene, J gene, CDR3 protein.

V gene: TRBV28
J gene: TRBJ1-2
CDR3 protein: CASRWGRGPYGYTF

V gene: TRBV10-1
J gene: TRBJ2-1
CDR3 protein: CASSDSQGLENEQFF

V gene: TRBV4-3
J gene: TRBJ1-2
CDR3 protein: CASSQVEDGYTF

V gene: TRBV27
J gene: TRBJ1-1
CDR3 protein: CASSGGWGKAFF

V gene: TRBV6-5
J gene: TRBJ2-3
CDR3 protein: CASSYMQGLTDTQYF

V gene: TRBV19
J gene: TRBJ2-2
CDR3 protein: CASSIGRAGGGELFF

V gene: TRBV5-1
J gene: TRBJ2-1
CDR3 protein: CASSPLGQGASEQFF

V gene: TRBV29-1
J gene: TRBJ1-3
CDR3 protein: CSVLDLSGNTIYF

V gene: TRBV6-1
J gene: TRBJ2-5
CDR3 protein: CASQDRAGTQYF

V gene: TRBV29-1
J gene: TRBJ1-4
CDR3 protein: CSVEQGDPKKLFF

V gene: TRBV6-6
J gene: TRBJ2-1
CDR3 protein: CASSHLRLAGNNEQFF

V gene: TRBV7-6
J gene: TRBJ2-2
CDR3 protein: CASSLSVGTGLATTGELFF

V gene: TRBV5-1
J gene: TRBJ2-2
CDR3 protein: CASSLDTVHTGELFF

V gene: TRBV9
J gene: TRBJ2-2
CDR3 protein: CASSAGVTGELFF

V gene: TRBV27
J gene: TRBJ2-1
CDR3 protein: CASTQRIYNEQFF

V gene: TRBV15
J gene: TRBJ1-2
CDR3 protein: CATSREYLGGTDHGYTF

V gene: TRBV27
J gene: TRBJ2-1
CDR3 protein: CASSLGEAQSGEQFF

V gene: TRBV9
J gene: TRBJ1-4
CDR3 protein: CASSVSPISHEKLFF

V gene: TRBV13
J gene: TRBJ1-2
CDR3 protein: CASSLGDSSNYGYTF

V gene: TRBV6-5
J gene: TRBJ1-5
CDR3 protein: CASSSGTGGDQPQHF

V gene: TRBV2
J gene: TRBJ2-5
CDR3 protein: CASRGDSRETQYF

V gene: TRBV21-1
J gene: TRBJ2-2
CDR3 protein: CASIAGAGELFF

V gene: TRBV2
J gene: TRBJ2-1
CDR3 protein: CASSEAVGLPRNEQFF

V gene: TRBV7-9
J gene: TRBJ2-1
CDR3 protein: CASSLAGGRHNEQFF

V gene: TRBV6-6
J gene: TRBJ2-7
CDR3 protein: CASRRTSGRDYEQYF

V gene: TRBV29-1
J gene: TRBJ2-1
CDR3 protein: CSVADDEQFF

V gene: TRBV6-6
J gene: TRBJ1-1
CDR3 protein: CASIQGIFAEAFF

V gene: TRBV5-6
J gene: TRBJ2-2
CDR3 protein: CASSLYVAGGMNTGELFF

V gene: TRBV6-5
J gene: TRBJ1-1
CDR3 protein: CASSTYLESTEAFF

V gene: TRBV25-1
J gene: TRBJ2-3
CDR3 protein: CASRSPLGTDTQYF

V gene: TRBV30
J gene: TRBJ1-2
CDR3 protein: CAWISGLGYTF

V gene: TRBV7-8
J gene: TRBJ1-1
CDR3 protein: CASSLGGNEAFF

V gene: TRBV5-1
J gene: TRBJ2-3
CDR3 protein: CASSLTSFTDTQYF

V gene: TRBV5-4
J gene: TRBJ1-5
CDR3 protein: CASSEGASNQPQHF

V gene: TRBV5-4
J gene: TRBJ2-1
CDR3 protein: CASSRKRGLYNEQFF

V gene: TRBV7-3
J gene: TRBJ2-2
CDR3 protein: CASSFGSGRSGELFF

V gene: TRBV28
J gene: TRBJ1-1
CDR3 protein: CASSLRAEAFF

V gene: TRBV5-1
J gene: TRBJ2-7
CDR3 protein: CASSTGTGGYEQYF

V gene: TRBV6-6
J gene: TRBJ2-1
CDR3 protein: CASISANNEQFF

V gene: TRBV30
J gene: TRBJ2-7
CDR3 protein: CAWSLGYEQYF

V gene: TRBV27
J gene: TRBJ1-2
CDR3 protein: CASSLVPGPEHGYTF

V gene: TRBV6-5
J gene: TRBJ1-1
CDR3 protein: CAARGITEAFF

V gene: TRBV7-3
J gene: TRBJ2-2
CDR3 protein: CASRFGLAGDTGELFF

V gene: TRBV9
J gene: TRBJ2-3
CDR3 protein: CASSSTGGLDTQYF

V gene: TRBV18
J gene: TRBJ2-1
CDR3 protein: CASSPEGSYNEQFF

V gene: TRBV28
J gene: TRBJ2-1
CDR3 protein: CASSPPLTSGSWHEQFF

V gene: TRBV5-1
J gene: TRBJ1-2
CDR3 protein: CASSLNTGSHGYTF

V gene: TRBV28
J gene: TRBJ1-1
CDR3 protein: CASSSGANTEAFF

V gene: TRBV27
J gene: TRBJ1-1
CDR3 protein: CASSSLSSPRETEAFF

V gene: TRBV7-2
J gene: TRBJ1-4
CDR3 protein: CASSFGGASMGEKLFF

V gene: TRBV11-2
J gene: TRBJ2-7
CDR3 protein: CASSLDETGRTHEQYF

V gene: TRBV30
J gene: TRBJ2-5
CDR3 protein: CAWSRRDETQYF

V gene: TRBV5-1
J gene: TRBJ2-3
CDR3 protein: CASSFKGSSTDTQYF

V gene: TRBV5-4
J gene: -
CDR3 protein: CASSRPGLASHEQYF

V gene: TRBV11-3
J gene: TRBJ2-7
CDR3 protein: CASSPSGRGIEQYF

V gene: TRBV5-1
J gene: TRBJ1-5
CDR3 protein: CASSPDRGNQPQHF

V gene: TRBV5-6
J gene: TRBJ1-2
CDR3 protein: CASSGGQGNYGYTF

V gene: TRBV19
J gene: TRBJ1-5
CDR3 protein: CASSRTIRGGQPQHF

V gene: TRBV5-3
J gene: TRBJ1-4
CDR3 protein: CARSHRQESQNEKLFF

V gene: TRBV5-6
J gene: TRBJ1-5
CDR3 protein: CASSFSLSNQPQHF